This T cell receptor beta chain was captured in a study of blood T cell repertoires in COVID-19. Overall study: Sample material is recorded as cDNA or gDNA derived from T cells, B-cell-depleted T cells, or PBMCs.

Original data processing: Amplification from reference gene primers served as the basis for estimated nucleated cell counts. Generated by immunoSEQ multiplex PCR, the TCRdb table keeps only in-frame clones and is missing some. V and J calls and clone size follow that table, whereas D and trimming were derived from the DNA. The sample has 95,000 to 150,000 clones, 55% to 70% seen once; the top ten hold approximately 2.3%. The CDR3 runs 15 residues. V lost 6 bases and J lost 0, with 14 bases in between. Looked up from germline, CDR1 is LGHDT and CDR2 is YNNKEL (reference sequence). The TCR sequence derives from a woman in her sixties or seventies with acute or convalescent COVID-19. The chain joins TRBV3-1 (or the pseudogene TRBV3-2) to TRBJ1-1; D uncertain. The sequenced sample was peripheral blood. DNA for the CDR3: TGTGCCAGCAGTCGTCGAGGTTCCATGAACACTGAAGCTTTCTTT. The encoded protein is CASSRRGSMNTEAFF.